The clone carrying this T cell receptor (beta chain) rates as medium-sized. The library was built for alpha chains, so this beta chain is an off-target read and its size means little. TCRdb recomputed calls from the 5' RACE reads with MiXCR, one row per CDR3 protein. Of 5,500 to 6,500 distinct CDR3 sequences in the sample, roughly an eighth were seen once. This sample was included in a study of spatial heterogeneity in lung cancer. Study summary: Each distinct TCR and UMI combination averaged more than ten appearances in raw reads.

The germline V gene encodes CDR1 SQVTM and CDR2 ANQGSEA. The CDR3 loop spans 13 amino acids. Trimming removed 4 bases from V and 8 bases from J; junction bases left unmatched: 11. Indicated time point: sample taken at primary tumor resection. Untreated early-stage non-small cell lung cancer patients, fewer than 85 in total, were the donors. Without sorting, whole RNA was sequenced from tumor, nontumor lung or frozen PBMC. The rearrangement joins TRBV29-1 to TRBJ2-7, with 7 positions matching TRBD2. The receptor was derived from a human donor with early-stage non-small cell lung cancer. The material was lung tissue, obtained at surgery. CDR3 nucleotide sequence: TGCAGCGTTGTAGAGGGGACTAAAAACAAGCAGTACTTC. It translates to CSVVEGTKNKQYF.